The 7 T cell receptor beta chains given below trace back to one sample, sequenced in a study of blood T cell repertoires in COVID-19. Generated by immunoSEQ multiplex PCR, the TCRdb table keeps only in-frame clones and is missing some. The sample has 180,000 or so clones; around 78% are singletons. Sequencing input: peripheral blood. These receptors were taken from a woman of 80 years or more with active or convalescent COVID-19.

This chain links TRBV4-1 with TRBJ1-5; D is unresolved. This CDR3 region has 17 residues. Trimming removed 0 bases at V and 0 bases at J, with 12 bases between. Germline V lookup: CDR1 MGHRA, CDR2 YSYEKL. DNA of the CDR3: TGCGCCAGCAGCCAAGAACCAGACATTCTTAGCAATCAGCCCCAGCATTTT. This codes for CASSQEPDILSNQPQHF.

The chain joins TRBV10-2 to TRBJ2-1, with TRBD1 matching over 8 bases. Looked up from germline, CDR1 is WSHSY and CDR2 is SAAADI. After removal of 6 bases from V and 6 bases from J, the junction contained 10 bases not matched to a gene. The CDR3 runs 15 residues. The CDR3 DNA sequence: TGCGCCAGCAGATTTACAGGGGGAAGTAGCAATGAGCAGTTCTTC. The encoded protein is CASRFTGGSSNEQFF.

The chain has TRBV4-3 and TRBJ2-7; 9 bases line up with TRBD2. Looked up from germline, CDR1 is LGHNA and CDR2 is YSLEER. CDR3 length: 16 amino acids. The junction had 12 bases not matched to a gene; V was cut back by 3 bases and J by 6 bases. The CDR3 loop reads CASSHQSGLAGSEQYF. The CDR3 region has the DNA TGCGCCAGCAGCCACCAAAGCGGGCTAGCGGGGTCCGAGCAGTACTTC.

This sequence joins TRBV29-1 and TRBJ1-1; a possible D gene is TRBD1 (5 bases). Trimming left V 2 bases short and J 1 base short, with 11 bases between. CDR1 is SQVTM and CDR2 is ANQGSEA in the germline V gene. CDR3 length: 14 amino acids. The CDR3 reads CSVEPQGKNTEAFF. The DNA of the CDR3 is TGCAGCGTTGAACCCCAGGGAAAGAACACTGAAGCTTTCTTT.

This clone came up a few times. V is TRBV4-1 and J is TRBJ1-5; 8 nucleotides agree with TRBD1. The CDR3 totals 15 residues. CDR1 is MGHRA and CDR2 is YSYEKL in the germline V gene. V lost 0 bases, J lost 6 bases, and 4 bases stayed unmatched. The CDR3, as DNA: TGCGCCAGCAGCCAAGATACAGGGGGAGGTCAGCCCCAGCATTTT. Its translation: CASSQDTGGGQPQHF.

The chain has TRBV5-1 and TRBJ2-5; tentative D call: TRBD1 (6 bases). The CDR3 is made up of 14 amino acids. Germline loops: CDR1 SGHRS, CDR2 YFSETQ. Deletions cut 5 bases from V and 4 bases from J, with 15 bases between. The CDR3 DNA is TGCGCCAGCAGGCCAATACTAGGGGGAGAGACCCAGTACTTC. Translating it yields CASRPILGGETQYF.

This chain uses TRBV19 with TRBJ2-5; the match to TRBD1 covers 9 bases. The CDR3 is 15 amino acids. V shed 7 bases, J shed 3 bases, and the junction held 9 bases outside the gene matches. Looked up from germline, CDR1 is LNHDA and CDR2 is SQIVND (reference sequence). The CDR3 region has the DNA TGTGCCAGTAAATCCGCGGGGACAGGGAAAGAGACCCAGTACTTC. The encoded protein is CASKSAGTGKETQYF.